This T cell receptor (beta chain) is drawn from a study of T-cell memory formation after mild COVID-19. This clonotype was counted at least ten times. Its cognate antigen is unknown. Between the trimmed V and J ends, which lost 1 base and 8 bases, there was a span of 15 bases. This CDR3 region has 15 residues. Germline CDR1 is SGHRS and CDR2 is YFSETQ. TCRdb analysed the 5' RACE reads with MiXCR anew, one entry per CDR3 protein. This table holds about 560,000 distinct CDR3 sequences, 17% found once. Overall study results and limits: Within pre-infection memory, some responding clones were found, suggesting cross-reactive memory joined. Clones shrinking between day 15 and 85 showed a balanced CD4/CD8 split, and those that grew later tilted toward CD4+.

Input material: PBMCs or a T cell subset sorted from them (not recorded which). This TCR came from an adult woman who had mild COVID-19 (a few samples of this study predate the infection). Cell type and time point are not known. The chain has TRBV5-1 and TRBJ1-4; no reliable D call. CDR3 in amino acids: CASSLSAAVNEKLFF. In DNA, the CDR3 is TGCGCCAGCAGCTTGTCCGCGGCAGTGAACGAAAAACTGTTTTTT. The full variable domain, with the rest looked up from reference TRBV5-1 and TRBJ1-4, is KAGVTQTPRYLIKTRGQQVTLSCSPISGHRSVSWYQQTPGQGLQFLFEYFSETQRNKGNFPGRFSGRQFSNSRSEMNVSTLELGDSALYLCASSLSAAVNEKLFFGSGTQLSVL.